The sequence of this TCR beta chain was determined in a study of regulatory T cells in long-lasting Graves disease. Arm-PCR of CDR3 regions and iRepertoire HTBI primers were the basis on which TCR beta libraries were built. TCRdb reanalysed the multiplex PCR reads using MiXCR and keeps one entry per CDR3 protein. The table shows roughly 560,000 distinct CDR3 sequences, with more than 15% occurring only once. This clonotype was recorded at least ten times. Time point of the sample: newly diagnosed GD, antithyroid drugs for less than 3 months. Construction of the TCR library relied on RNA isolated from PBMCs. The CDR3 spans 17 residues. Germline V gene sequence: CDR1 MDHEN, CDR2 SYDVKM. V lost 6 bases to trimming and J lost 0 bases; unmatched junction nucleotides: 11. The data also belong to a second study, concerning T cells in Graves' hyperthyroidism and ophthalmopathy. That investigation notes: For the diagnoses, clinical symptoms, serum thyroxine and TRAb, thyroid ultrasound and orbital computed tomography were used. The study used the HTBI primer set for a first-round RT-PCR of the TCR CDR3. Most clonotypes expanded in thyroid above 0.001 were likewise present in blood.

This sample comprised peripheral blood mononuclear cells (PBMCs), obtained at new diagnosis, from a patient treated with antithyroid drugs. The V call is TRBV28, the J call TRBJ2-1; 7 bases match TRBD2. The sequence was obtained from a woman aged 35-60 years with Graves disease. CDR3: CASRDRRLADSYNEQFF. In DNA form, the CDR3 reads TGTGCCAGCAGGGACCGGAGGCTAGCGGACTCCTACAATGAGCAGTTCTTC. The variable domain in full, with the rest retrieved from reference TRBV28 and TRBJ2-1, is DVKVTQSSRYLVKRTGEKVFLECVQDMDHENMFWYRQDPGLGLRLIYFSYDVKMKEKGDIPEGYSVSREKKERFSLILESASTNQTSMYLCASRDRRLADSYNEQFFGPGTRLTVL.